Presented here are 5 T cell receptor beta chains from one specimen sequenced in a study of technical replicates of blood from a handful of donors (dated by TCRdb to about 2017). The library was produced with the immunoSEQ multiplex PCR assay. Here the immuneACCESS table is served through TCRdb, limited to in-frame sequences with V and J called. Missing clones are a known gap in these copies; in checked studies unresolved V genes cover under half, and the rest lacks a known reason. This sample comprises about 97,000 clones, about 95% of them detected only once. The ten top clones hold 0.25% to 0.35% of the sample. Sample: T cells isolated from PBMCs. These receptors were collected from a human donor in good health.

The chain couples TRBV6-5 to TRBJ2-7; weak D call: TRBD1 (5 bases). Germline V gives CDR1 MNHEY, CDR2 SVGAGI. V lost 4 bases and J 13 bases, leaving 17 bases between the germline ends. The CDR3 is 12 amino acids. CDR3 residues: CASSSQGTESYF. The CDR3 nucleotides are TGTGCCAGCAGTTCTCAGGGTACAGAGTCTTACTTC.

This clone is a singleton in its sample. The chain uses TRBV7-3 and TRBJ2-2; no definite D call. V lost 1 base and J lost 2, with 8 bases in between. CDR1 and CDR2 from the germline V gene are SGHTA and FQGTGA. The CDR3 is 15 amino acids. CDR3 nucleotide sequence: TGTGCCAGCAGCTTAAGGCAACCTAACACCGGGGAGCTGTTTTTT. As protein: CASSLRQPNTGELFF.

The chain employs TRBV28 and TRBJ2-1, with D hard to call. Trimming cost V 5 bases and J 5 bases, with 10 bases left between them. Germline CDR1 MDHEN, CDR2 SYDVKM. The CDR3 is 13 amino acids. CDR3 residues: CASSIASDNEQFF. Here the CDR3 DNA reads TGTGCCAGCAGTATTGCCTCAGACAATGAGCAGTTCTTC. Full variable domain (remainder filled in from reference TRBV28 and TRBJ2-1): DVKVTQSSRYLVKRTGEKVFLECVQDMDHENMFWYRQDPGLGLRLIYFSYDVKMKEKGDIPEGYSVSREKKERFSLILESASTNQTSMYLCASSIASDNEQFFGPGTRLTVL.

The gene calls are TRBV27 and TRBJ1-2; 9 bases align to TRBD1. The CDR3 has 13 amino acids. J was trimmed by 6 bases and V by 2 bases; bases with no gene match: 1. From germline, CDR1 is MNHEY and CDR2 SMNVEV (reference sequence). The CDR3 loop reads CASSLTGGNGYTF. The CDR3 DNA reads TGTGCCAGCAGTTTAACAGGGGGCAATGGCTACACCTTC.

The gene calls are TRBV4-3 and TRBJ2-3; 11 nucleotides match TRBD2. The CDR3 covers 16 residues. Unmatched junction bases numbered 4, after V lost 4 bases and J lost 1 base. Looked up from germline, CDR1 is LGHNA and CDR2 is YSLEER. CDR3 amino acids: CASSLMTSGGTDTQYF. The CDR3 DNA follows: TGCGCCAGCAGCCTTATGACTAGCGGGGGCACAGATACGCAGTATTTT.